Reported below is one T cell receptor beta chain. The CDR3 covers 17 residues. The germline gives CDR1 SGHTA, CDR2 FQGNSA. The data were obtained in a study of OX40 agonist ivuxolimab in advanced cancers. Across the whole study: Head and neck, renal cell, melanoma or hepatocellular carcinoma were the cancers that dose-escalation patients had.

Blood samples were obtained at baseline, cycle 4 day 1, and cycle 7 day 1. Repertoires were generated with immunoSEQ multiplex PCR, while TCRdb's copy carries only in-frame clones and drops some. The profile shows roughly 88,000 clones, approximately 89% of them singletons. The sample consisted of CD4+ or CD8+ T cells sorted from blood, taken in a trial of the OX40 agonist ivuxolimab. The chain recombines TRBV7-2 with TRBJ2-5, with TRBD2 matching 11 bases. Matching the DNA end better, TRBJ2-7 makes the J call doubtful. The source of this sequence is an adult with an advanced solid tumor such as melanoma, head and neck, liver or kidney cancer. CDR3 loop: CASSPEVAGGVIYEQYF. As DNA, the CDR3 is TGTGCCAGCAGCCCGGAGGTAGCGGGAGGGGTTATCTACGAGCAGTACTTC.